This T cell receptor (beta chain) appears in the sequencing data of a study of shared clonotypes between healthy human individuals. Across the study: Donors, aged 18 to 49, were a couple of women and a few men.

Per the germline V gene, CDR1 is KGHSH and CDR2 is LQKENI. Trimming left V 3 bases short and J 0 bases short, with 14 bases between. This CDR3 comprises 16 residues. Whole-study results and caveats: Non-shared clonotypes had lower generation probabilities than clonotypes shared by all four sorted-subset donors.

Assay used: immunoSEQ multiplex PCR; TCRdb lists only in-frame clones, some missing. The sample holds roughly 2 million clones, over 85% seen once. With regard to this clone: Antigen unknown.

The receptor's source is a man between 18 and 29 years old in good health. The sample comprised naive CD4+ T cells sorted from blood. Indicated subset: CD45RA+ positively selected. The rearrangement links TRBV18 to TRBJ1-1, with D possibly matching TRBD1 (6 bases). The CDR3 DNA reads TGTGCCAGCTCACCCGAGACAGGACTCATGAACACTGAAGCTTTCTTT. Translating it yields CASSPETGLMNTEAFF.